This T cell receptor beta chain is drawn from a study of spatial heterogeneity in lung cancer. Study-level findings and limits: Ubiquitous expanded tumor TCRs showed up in blood more at resection than follow-up.

V lost 6 bases and J lost 3; bases outside the gene matches: 13. Germline V gives CDR1 MNHEY, CDR2 SVGEGT. There are 16 residues in the CDR3. This clonotype came up a few times. Its antigen is not known. TCRdb redid the calling of the 5' RACE reads with MiXCR, one entry per CDR3 protein. The table records around 87,000 distinct CDR3 sequences, roughly 12% of them present only once. Stated time point: sample taken at primary tumor resection. This clonotype originated in a male donor with early-stage non-small cell lung cancer. This chain uses TRBV6-2 or TRBV6-3 with TRBJ2-7; TRBD2 agrees at 8 bases. The source material was PBMCs, sampled at surgery. CDR3 protein: CASSPTGGTPDYEQYF. The DNA for the CDR3 is TGTGCCAGCAGCCCAACGGGAGGGACTCCCGACTACGAGCAGTACTTC.